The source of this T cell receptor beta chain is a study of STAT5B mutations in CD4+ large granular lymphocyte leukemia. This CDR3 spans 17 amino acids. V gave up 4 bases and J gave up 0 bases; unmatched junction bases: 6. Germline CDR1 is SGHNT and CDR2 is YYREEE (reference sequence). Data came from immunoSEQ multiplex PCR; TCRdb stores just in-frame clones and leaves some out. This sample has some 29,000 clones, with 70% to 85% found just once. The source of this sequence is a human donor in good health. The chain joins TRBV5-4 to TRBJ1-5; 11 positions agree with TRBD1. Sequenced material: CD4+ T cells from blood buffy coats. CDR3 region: CASSIGTGGYSNQPQHF. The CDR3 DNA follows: TGTGCCAGCAGCATTGGGACAGGGGGTTATAGCAATCAGCCCCAGCATTTT.